This T cell receptor (beta chain) was identified during a study of T cell changes during pregnancy in multiple sclerosis. Only in-frame clones appear in the TCRdb table, and some are missing; sequencing was by immunoSEQ multiplex PCR. The sample has roughly 49,000 clones, approximately 91% seen once. This CDR3 has 14 amino acids. CDR1 SNHLY and CDR2 FYNNEI come from the germline V gene. Trimming pared 6 bases from V and 5 bases from J, leaving 16 bases between. This specimen consisted of CD4+ T cells from peripheral blood mononuclear cells, obtained in the second trimester of pregnancy. The chain employs TRBV2 and TRBJ1-1; TRBD1 is a possible D gene (5 bases). The origin of this receptor is a female donor with multiple sclerosis, enrolled in a pregnancy study. The CDR3 loop is CASRLYGAGTEAFF. The CDR3 DNA sequence: TGTGCCAGCAGGCTATACGGGGCGGGGACTGAAGCTTTCTTT.